The entry below gives a single T cell receptor beta chain sequence along with its context. This clonotype has a handful of counts. The antigen it binds to is not known. Base qualities are not at hand, and no much larger clone is one base apart. Its CDR3 holds 15 amino acids, cysteine through phenylalanine. Of the read, only the CDR3 DNA is kept; its 45 bases are in frame from base 1. The CDR1 and CDR2 encoded by the germline V gene (reference sequence) are LNHNV and YYDKDF. At the junction V is shortened by 5 bases and J by 3 bases; bases outside the gene matches: 8. This specimen comes from a study of molecular identifiers for immune sequencing clone quantification (dated by TCRdb to between 2018 and 2020). Concerning the study at large: In a replicate experiment, RNA from about 21,000 or 97,000 naive CD8 T cells was split into five aliquots, four of which were sequenced. CD8 T cells were used in a methods study to benchmark molecular-identifier clustering-based TCR repertoire sequencing (MIDCIRS) and TCR RNA copy counting. Broad study findings and their caveats: Modeling gave about 3 recovered TCR RNA copies per cell versus 8 to 10 by digital PCR, implying around 30% capture efficiency. Even against a background of about 960,000 naive CD8 T cells, spiked-in Jurkat TCR RNA amounting to a single cell's worth was reported to be detectable. Spiked-in Jurkat TCR RNA (approximately 9 copies' worth), which is not part of the donor repertoire, was contained in the naive libraries. In CMV-specific effector cells, over 97% of molecules were held by clones above 20 RNA copies, whereas under 1% of molecules were held by such clones in naive cells. When barcode sub-clustering was left out, chimeric consensus sequences inflated TCR diversity, with chimeras reaching as high as 47%. Highly expanded clone sizes could be underestimated if identical TCR molecules share a barcode.

The library was made by PCR. The sample was run on a NextSeq 500. Bulk TCR libraries were prepared as previously described, using TCR primers listed in Table S5. The Qiagen AllPrep DNA/RNA kit was used to purify total RNA. Before analysis, reads from multiple sequencing runs of one library were combined. The study's processing was this. Reads were retained only if the reads had an exact TCR constant sequence, and the retained reads were trimmed to 150 nt and grouped according to their 12-nt molecular barcodes. Within each barcode group, reads were sub-clustered at a 15% Levenshtein threshold, and quality-weighted consensus sequences were built per RNA molecule. Non-functional sequences were removed, as were lower-count sequences one edit away from another. Barcode sub-clusters with fewer than 20% of the maximum read count were removed, based on fitting two negative binomial distributions. Using fastp at Q25 and MiXCR, TCRdb reprocessed the public reads and kept productive beta chains. Rows merge per CDR3 protein into single entries with the most common DNA and genes. TCRdb assigned the V and J calls; the authors' analysis was not used. This sample has about 630,000 distinct CDR3 sequences in its table, and less than 30% of those were observed once. 0.75% to 0.8% of the sample is taken by the ten largest.

Libraries of naive CD8 T cells were built from around 18,000 to 910,000 sorted cells, with 10%, 30% or 50% of the purified RNA used. Naive CD8 T cells were FACS-sorted as CD8+CD4-CCR7+CD45RA+ on a BD FACSAria II into RLT Plus buffer. To test detection sensitivity, Jurkat RNA equivalent to more than 9 TCR copies was spiked into samples of roughly 18,000-1,000,000 naive CD8 T cells. Enrichment of CD8 T cells was done with RosetteSep CD8+ T Cell Enrichment Cocktail plus Ficoll-Paque, and ACK red cell lysis came afterward. The source of this sequence is a human donor in good health. Some libraries in this study had Jurkat cell RNA spiked in. The sequence is built from TRBV15 and TRBJ2-5; TRBD2 matches 8 bases in the middle. Sequencing was performed on naive CD8+ T cells from blood, with Jurkat cell RNA spiked in. The cell subset or site label, read with the paper, signifies: FACS-sorted CD8+CD4-CCR7+CD45RA+ naive T cells. CDR3 protein: CATSLSLAGEETQYF. The sequenced DNA is TGTGCCACCAGCCTCTCTCTAGCGGGTGAAGAGACCCAGTACTTC.